The present TCR beta chain was sequenced within a study of T cell clonality in common variable immunodeficiency. Study-level findings and limits: Shared TCRbeta clones were fewer between CVID subjects than controls. Fewer deletions and N-nucleotide insertions were reportedly seen in common variable immunodeficiency TCR beta sequences.

TCRdb's copy holds only in-frame clones and misses some; the assay was immunoSEQ multiplex PCR. The sample shows about 12,000 clones, none of them appearing just once. Reduced serum IgG, IgA and/or IgM plus specific antibody deficiency defined CVID. This CDR3 has 12 residues. Trimming shortened V by 7 bases and J by 4 bases, and 10 bases separated the two germline ends. Germline CDR1 MNHEY, CDR2 SVGEGT. This clone turned up a few times. What it binds is unknown. The CDR3 extends 3 residues past the end of the read, so its final part is completed from the germline J gene. This TCR was sampled from a human donor with common variable immunodeficiency. This chain uses TRBV6-2 or TRBV6-3 with TRBJ1-2; no firm D call. Sample: peripheral blood mononuclear cells. The part of the CDR3 DNA that was read is TGTGCCAGCAAGGCCGATCTCTATGGC. Protein sequence: CASKADLYG. The whole CDR3 is CASKADLYGYTF.